This passage covers 32 T cell receptor beta chains from one sample sequenced in a study of blood T cell repertoires in COVID-19. TCRdb keeps only in-frame clones here, not all; method: immunoSEQ multiplex PCR. The table has around 130,000 clones, over 85% seen once. Sequencing was done on a sample of peripheral blood. These receptor sequences come from a man aged 55 to 70 with COVID-19, enrolled during active disease.

The chain is built from TRBV7-8 and TRBJ1-2, with a tentative D call TRBD1 (5 bases). V lost 1 base and J lost 0, with 12 bases in between. Germline CDR1 is SGHVS and CDR2 is FQNEAQ. There are 16 residues in the CDR3. DNA for the CDR3: TGTGCCAGCAGCTTAGTCGGGGGAGTAACTAACTATGGCTACACCTTC. Its translation: CASSLVGGVTNYGYTF.

Turning to this clone: Other DNA sequences within the sample encode an identical CDR3. V is TRBV9 and J is TRBJ2-1; 13 bases fit TRBD2. The V and J ends lost 0 bases and 6 bases, in that order; junction bases with no gene match: 0. The CDR3 length is 15 residues. Germline values: CDR1 SGDLS, CDR2 YYNGEE. CDR3 in DNA: TGTGCCAGCAGCGTAGGGACTAGCGGGAGCAATGAGCAGTTCTTC. Translated: CASSVGTSGSNEQFF.

The rearrangement links TRBV5-1 to TRBJ2-7; 11 bases fit TRBD2. With 0 bases clipped from V and 3 bases from J, the junction kept 23 bases outside the gene matches. This CDR3 has 22 amino acids. Germline CDR1 reads SGHRS; CDR2 reads YFSETQ. CDR3 amino acids: CASSLAGAATTSGSPRVYEQYF. DNA for the CDR3: TGCGCCAGCAGCTTGGCCGGGGCCGCTACCACTAGCGGGAGTCCCCGGGTCTACGAGCAGTACTTC. The complete variable domain, with remaining parts taken from reference TRBV5-1 and TRBJ2-7, reads KAGVTQTPRYLIKTRGQQVTLSCSPISGHRSVSWYQQTPGQGLQFLFEYFSETQRNKGNFPGRFSGRQFSNSRSEMNVSTLELGDSALYLCASSLAGAATTSGSPRVYEQYFGPGTRLTVT.

The chain is built from TRBV5-8 and TRBJ2-5; 7 nucleotides line up with TRBD2. CDR1 SGHTS and CDR2 YDEGEE come from the germline V gene. The V gene end was trimmed by 0 bases and the J gene end by 4 bases; junction bases not matched to a gene: 6. This CDR3 contains 15 residues. This CDR3 reads CASSLGGGSTETQYF. The CDR3 nucleotides are TGTGCCAGCAGCTTGGGGGGCGGGAGCACAGAGACCCAGTACTTC.

This sequence joins TRBV12-5 and TRBJ2-3; 7 bases agree with TRBD1. The junction had 5 bases not matched to a gene; V was cut back by 5 bases and J by 0 bases. Per the germline V gene, CDR1 is LGHNT and CDR2 is FRNRAP. CDR3 length: 15 residues. The CDR3 nucleotides read TGTGCTAGTGGTCAGGGGACAGCAAGCACAGATACGCAGTATTTT. Translating it yields CASGQGTASTDTQYF.

CDR3 DNA: TGCGCCAGCAGCCCCGGAGAGGCCTTACCTTACGAGCAGTACTTC. Its translation is CASSPGEALPYEQYF. The V and J genes are TRBV4-1 and TRBJ2-7; unclear D gene. CDR3 size: 15 residues. V was cut by 4 bases and J by 4 bases, with 17 bases left in between. Germline V CDR1 and CDR2: MGHRA, YSYEKL.

This sequence joins TRBV11-3 and TRBJ2-5; 9 bases align to TRBD1. This CDR3 region has 15 residues. J lost 1 base, V lost 5 bases, and 5 bases had no gene match. Germline V lookup: CDR1 SGHNT, CDR2 YENEEA. The CDR3 nucleotides are TGTGCCAGCAGCCCGTCGACAGGGGGCCAAGAGACCCAGTACTTC. The encoded protein is CASSPSTGGQETQYF.

Here the CDR3 DNA reads TGTGCCAGTAGTATCTTCGAGCGGACTGAGCAGTTCTTC. Translating gives CASSIFERTEQFF. The rearrangement uses TRBV19 and TRBJ2-1, with a possible D match to TRBD2 (5 bases). This CDR3 has 13 residues. Trimming took 3 bases from V and 9 from J, leaving 12 bases between them. Per the germline V gene, CDR1 is LNHDA and CDR2 is SQIVND (reference sequence).

The J gene is TRBJ1-2, the V gene TRBV28; D gene uncertain. The CDR3 is 11 residues long. Trimming cost V 6 bases and J 7 bases, with 9 bases left between them. The germline V gene has CDR1 MDHEN and CDR2 SYDVKM. CDR3: CASSQPSGYTF. The DNA for the CDR3 is TGTGCCAGCAGCCAACCCAGTGGCTACACCTTC.

This rearrangement joins TRBV27 to TRBJ2-7; 8 positions match TRBD2. The CDR3 length is 16 residues. V shed 5 bases, J shed 6 bases, and the junction held 15 bases outside the gene matches. Germline lookup yields CDR1 MNHEY and CDR2 SMNVEV (reference sequence). CDR3 protein: CASSPSWRAGDLEQYF. The CDR3 nucleotides are TGTGCCAGCAGTCCCTCCTGGAGAGCGGGAGACCTCGAGCAGTACTTC.

The chain couples TRBV7-9 to TRBJ2-5; 7 nucleotides match TRBD1. Germline assignment: CDR1 SEHNR and CDR2 FQNEAQ (reference sequence). This CDR3 comprises 13 residues. J lost 3 bases, V lost 6 bases, and 4 bases had no gene match. CDR3 nucleotides: TGTGCCAGCAGTTCCGGGACAGAAGAGACCCAGTACTTC. This codes for CASSSGTEETQYF.

The gene calls are TRBV11-2 and TRBJ2-5, with D possibly matching TRBD2 (5 bases). V dropped 4 bases and J dropped 4 bases, with 19 bases sitting between them. This CDR3 has 16 amino acids. Germline V gene data show CDR1 as SGHAT and CDR2 as FQNNGV. The CDR3 spells CASSSFSGIEGETQYF. In nucleotides, the CDR3 is TGTGCCAGCAGCTCCTTTTCGGGGATAGAGGGAGAGACCCAGTACTTC.

The CDR3 coding sequence is TGTGCCACCAGTGATTTGTCAGGAGGGGACAGGCCAACCTACGAGCAGTACTTC. It yields the protein CATSDLSGGDRPTYEQYF. The chain carries TRBV24-1 and TRBJ2-7; 8 positions agree with TRBD1. The trim removed 0 bases at V and 2 bases at J, leaving 11 bases unmatched. The CDR3 runs to 18 residues. Germline assignment: CDR1 KGHDR and CDR2 SFDVKD.

The chain combines TRBV9 with TRBJ2-7, with 10 bases matching TRBD2. The J segment lost 2 bases and the V segment lost 1 base, leaving 6 bases of the junction unmatched. The CDR3 has 16 amino acids. Germline CDR1 and CDR2: SGDLS and YYNGEE. The DNA of the CDR3 is TGTGCCAGCAGCGTACTAGCGGGAGCCCTTACCTACGAGCAGTACTTC. Residues: CASSVLAGALTYEQYF.

The chain joins TRBV18 to TRBJ1-1; 10 nucleotides align to TRBD1. This CDR3 is built from 15 residues. CDR1 is KGHSH, CDR2 LQKENI, per germline. The ends lost 3 bases at V and 1 base at J; junction bases unmatched: 2. The DNA for the CDR3 is TGTGCCAGCTCACCCCGGACAGGGGGGAACACTGAAGCTTTCTTT. It is translated as CASSPRTGGNTEAFF. The complete variable domain, with remaining parts taken from reference TRBV18 and TRBJ1-1, reads NAGVMQNPRHLVRRRGQEARLRCSPMKGHSHVYWYRQLPEEGLKFMVYLQKENIIDESGMPKERFSAEFPKEGPSILRIQQVVRGDSAAYFCASSPRTGGNTEAFFGQGTRLTVV.

The chain joins TRBV7-2 to TRBJ1-5; D may be TRBD1 (6 bases). Germline CDR1 reads SGHTA; CDR2 reads FQGNSA. The V gene lost 1 base and the J gene lost 3 bases, with 10 bases spanning the gap. This CDR3 spans 15 amino acids. The CDR3: CASSLDRALNQPQHF. The CDR3 DNA follows: TGTGCCAGCAGCTTAGACAGGGCCCTCAATCAGCCCCAGCATTTT.

V usage is TRBV9 and J usage is TRBJ2-5; 14 positions match TRBD2. Trimming cost V 4 bases and J 6 bases; bases outside gene matches: 8. CDR1 is SGDLS, CDR2 YYNGEE, per germline. CDR3 length equals 16 residues. CDR3 sequence: CASSPGTSGRTKTQYF. DNA for the CDR3: TGTGCCAGCAGCCCGGGGACTAGCGGGAGAACAAAGACCCAGTACTTC.

This clone was counted only a few times. The gene calls are TRBV7-2 and TRBJ2-4; D perhaps matches TRBD2 (6 bases). The CDR3 has 14 amino acids. Germline V gene lookup returns CDR1 SGHTA and CDR2 FQGNSA. V was shortened by 1 base and J by 8 bases, with 12 bases between the two germline ends. For the CDR3, the DNA is TGTGCCAGCAGCTTAGAAGGGTGGAGGGACATTCAGTACTTC. Its translation: CASSLEGWRDIQYF. The variable domain in full, completed from reference TRBV7-2 and TRBJ2-4, reads GAGVSQSPSNKVTEKGKDVELRCDPISGHTALYWYRQSLGQGLEFLIYFQGNSAPDKSGLPSDRFSAERTGGSVSTLTIQRTQQEDSAVYLCASSLEGWRDIQYFGAGTRLSVL.

The rearrangement joins TRBV6-5 to TRBJ2-4, with 9 bases that match TRBD1. Germline lookup yields CDR1 MNHEY and CDR2 SVGAGI. J gave up 4 bases and V 3 bases, and 4 bases lay outside the gene matches. The CDR3 length is 15 residues. CDR3: CASSYMGQGKNIQYF. In DNA, the CDR3 is TGTGCCAGCAGTTATATGGGACAGGGAAAAAACATTCAGTACTTC.

V usage is TRBV29-1 and J usage is TRBJ2-7, with 9 bases identical to TRBD1. Germline V lookup: CDR1 SQVTM, CDR2 ANQGSEA. Trimming at V came to 5 bases and at J to 3 bases, leaving 2 bases not matched to a gene. The CDR3 length is 12 residues. The CDR3 nucleotides are TGCAGCGTTCGACAGGGGGACTACGAGCAGTACTTC. It yields the protein CSVRQGDYEQYF.

The rearrangement uses TRBV6-5 and TRBJ2-5, with 7 bases aligning to TRBD2. There are 12 residues in the CDR3. J lost 3 bases, V lost 6 bases, and 1 base had no gene match. Germline values: CDR1 MNHEY, CDR2 SVGAGI. In DNA, the CDR3 is TGTGCCAGCAGCGCGGGAGAAGAGACCCAGTACTTC. Residues: CASSAGEETQYF.

V usage is TRBV7-2 and J usage is TRBJ2-3, with unresolved D. V lost 6 bases, J lost 3 bases, and 13 bases lay in between. Germline V gene sequence: CDR1 SGHTA, CDR2 FQGNSA. CDR3 size: 14 residues. CDR3 DNA sequence: TGTGCCAGCAGATTCAATACAGCAACAGATACGCAGTATTTT. Its protein product is CASRFNTATDTQYF.

CDR3 sequence reads: CASPRRTYNEQFF. The CDR3 bases are TGTGCCAGTCCCCGGCGGACCTACAATGAGCAGTTCTTC. The chain links TRBV19 to TRBJ2-1; no definite D call. Looked up from germline, CDR1 is LNHDA and CDR2 is SQIVND (reference sequence). V lost 8 bases and J 2 bases, leaving 10 bases between the germline ends. There are 13 residues in the CDR3.

This clone was counted only a few times. The rearrangement uses TRBV6-5 and TRBJ1-1; D might be TRBD1 (6 bases). V was cut by 3 bases and J by 6 bases, with 14 bases left in between. The CDR3 extends over 14 amino acids. CDR1 is MNHEY and CDR2 is SVGAGI in the germline V gene. CDR3 coding DNA: TGTGCCAGCAGTTATCAAGCAGGGGAGCCTGAAGCTTTCTTT. This sequence encodes CASSYQAGEPEAFF.

The DNA of the CDR3 is TGTGCCTGGAGTGTAGGGTGGGCAGGGGGTAACGAGCAGTACTTC. It translates to CAWSVGWAGGNEQYF. This sequence joins TRBV30 and TRBJ2-7; TRBD1 aligns across 7 bases. The V segment lost 0 bases and the J segment 5 bases; nucleotides outside the gene matches: 10. The CDR3 sequence is 15 residues long. Germline values: CDR1 GTSNPN, CDR2 SVGIG (reference sequence). Full variable domain (missing parts from reference TRBV30 and TRBJ2-7): SQTIHQWPATLVQPVGSPLSLECTVEGTSNPNLYWYRQAAGRGLQLLFYSVGIGQISSEVPQNLSASRPQDRQFILSSKKLLLSDSGFYLCAWSVGWAGGNEQYFGPGTRLTVT.

This rearrangement joins TRBV7-9 to TRBJ2-7; 10 bases line up with TRBD1. CDR3 length: 16 amino acids. The trim removed 4 bases at V and 4 bases at J, leaving 10 bases unmatched. The V gene's germline CDR1 is SEHNR and CDR2 FQNEAQ (reference sequence). CDR3 DNA sequence: TGTGCCAGCAGCTCCCCCGGGACAGGGGTTTTATACGAGCAGTACTTC. Its translation: CASSSPGTGVLYEQYF.

V usage is TRBV12-5 and J usage is TRBJ2-2, with 7 positions matching TRBD1. CDR3 size: 13 residues. Germline V gene data show CDR1 as LGHNT and CDR2 as FRNRAP. V gave up 6 bases and J gave up 2 bases; unmatched junction bases: 0. The CDR3 nucleotides are TGTGCTAGTGGAGGGGGCAACACCGGGGAGCTGTTTTTT. This gives the protein CASGGGNTGELFF.

The chain combines TRBV6-5 with TRBJ2-4; D may be TRBD2 (6 bases). The V end lost 0 bases, the J end lost 3 bases, and 12 bases lay between the germline ends. From germline, CDR1 is MNHEY and CDR2 SVGAGI. CDR3 length: 16 amino acids. CDR3 coding DNA: TGTGCCAGCAGTTACTCGATGTCGGGGGACAAAAACATTCAGTACTTC. This gives the protein CASSYSMSGDKNIQYF.

This chain joins TRBV12-3 or TRBV12-4 and TRBJ2-2; D unclear. Trimming removed 1 base at V and 6 bases at J, with 6 bases between. The CDR3 spans 13 residues. Here the CDR3 DNA reads TGTGCCAGCAGTTTAGGGCCTGCCGGGGAGCTGTTTTTT. Protein product: CASSLGPAGELFF.

V usage is TRBV27 and J usage is TRBJ1-2, with TRBD1 matching over 9 bases. This CDR3 is 14 amino acids long. Germline assignment: CDR1 MNHEY and CDR2 SMNVEV (reference sequence). Trimming at V came to 7 bases and at J to 2 bases, leaving 5 bases not matched to a gene. This CDR3 is CASKSQGANYGYTF. The CDR3 DNA reads as TGTGCCAGCAAGTCACAGGGGGCCAACTATGGCTACACCTTC.

The rearrangement uses TRBV18 and TRBJ1-6; D unresolved. The germline gives CDR1 KGHSH, CDR2 LQKENI. The CDR3 sequence is 15 residues long. V shed 5 bases and J shed 10 bases, with 18 bases lying between them. Written as DNA, the CDR3 is TGTGCCAGCTCAACTTCCCCACCCGGAGTATCACCCCTCCACTTT. Its protein is CASSTSPPGVSPLHF.

The chain employs TRBV18 and TRBJ2-2, with 8 bases identical to TRBD1. Losses at the gene ends were 5 bases for V and 7 bases for J; bases not matched to a gene: 12. The CDR3 runs 16 residues. CDR1 and CDR2 (germline): KGHSH, LQKENI. As DNA, the CDR3 is TGTGCCAGCTCAATTCGGACAGGGAAGGGCAGCGGGGAGCTGTTTTTT. Translated: CASSIRTGKGSGELFF.